The 8 T cell receptor beta chains listed next were all sequenced from one sample in a study of regulatory T cells in long-lasting Graves disease. Time point defined: newly diagnosed GD, antithyroid drugs for less than 3 months. Making the TCR library involved RNA that had been extracted from PBMCs. Combining iRepertoire HTBI primers with Arm-PCR of CDR3 regions, the authors built TCR beta libraries. TCRdb re-derived calls from the multiplex PCR reads in MiXCR, one entry per CDR3 protein. In the table there are approximately 350,000 distinct CDR3 sequences, 12% of which are singletons. A further study also used this sample, focusing on T cells in Graves' hyperthyroidism and ophthalmopathy.

Sample: peripheral blood mononuclear cells (PBMCs), taken at new diagnosis, from a patient treated with antithyroid drugs. Every receptor here comes from a woman aged 18 to 35 with Graves disease.

This clonotype showed up many times. J is TRBJ1-2 and V is TRBV6-2 or TRBV6-3; 7 bases align to TRBD1. The CDR3 covers 14 residues. V lost 3 bases to trimming and J lost 3 bases; unmatched junction nucleotides: 4. Germline loops: CDR1 MNHEY, CDR2 SVGEGT. CDR3 DNA: TGTGCCAGCAGTTATCGTACAGGGGACTATGGCTACACCTTC. This gives the protein CASSYRTGDYGYTF.

This clonotype was seen more than once but under ten times. This chain connects TRBV5-1 to TRBJ2-1; 7 bases fit TRBD2. J lost 5 bases, V lost 1 base, and 6 bases had no gene match. The CDR3 has 15 residues. Germline CDR1 SGHRS, CDR2 YFSETQ. This CDR3 is CASSLSAGSNNEQFF. CDR3 DNA sequence: TGCGCCAGCAGCTTGTCAGCGGGGAGCAACAATGAGCAGTTCTTC.

This clonotype was picked up many times. This chain connects TRBV27 to TRBJ2-1, with 11 bases matching TRBD2. Germline-derived CDR1 and CDR2 are MNHEY and SMNVEV (reference sequence). J gave up 4 bases and V 3 bases, and 5 bases lay outside the gene matches. CDR3 length equals 16 residues. The CDR3 here is CASSFLGLAGYNEQFF. In DNA, the CDR3 is TGTGCCAGCAGTTTTTTAGGACTAGCGGGTTACAATGAGCAGTTCTTC.

This clonotype was recorded many times. The V gene is TRBV27, the J gene TRBJ1-5, with D possibly being TRBD1 (6 bases). The length of the CDR3 is 16 residues. CDR1 and CDR2 (germline): MNHEY, SMNVEV (reference sequence). Trimming took 5 bases from V and 4 from J, leaving 18 bases between them. The DNA for the CDR3 is TGTGCCAGCAGTCTCTATGGGGGGCTCGAAAATCAGCCCCAGCATTTT. It specifies CASSLYGGLENQPQHF.

This clonotype was recorded many times. The V and J genes are TRBV28 and TRBJ2-3; a weak D match, TRBD2 (6 bases). Germline CDR1 is MDHEN and CDR2 is SYDVKM. This CDR3 is built from 14 residues. With 7 bases removed from V and 5 bases from J, the gap between germline ends came to 16 bases. The CDR3 DNA reads as TGTGCCAGCATTAATGGGGGGTTAATAGATACGCAGTATTTT. Amino acid sequence: CASINGGLIDTQYF.

This clonotype was found many times. The junction shows a germline mismatch at one end, possibly a read error. The V call is TRBV10-3, the J call TRBJ2-2, with a possible D match to TRBD1 (6 bases). The CDR3 contains 12 residues. The germline gives CDR1 ENHRY, CDR2 SYGVKD. The CDR3 reads CAISEIDTGKEF. In nucleotides, the CDR3 is TGTGCCATCAGTGAAATTGATACAGGGAAGGAATTT.

This clonotype has a count of ten or more. The chain carries TRBV27 and TRBJ1-5, with D hard to call. Germline-derived CDR1 and CDR2 are MNHEY and SMNVEV (reference sequence). Deletions cut 6 bases from V and 9 bases from J, with 21 bases between. The CDR3 spans 15 residues. For the CDR3, the DNA is TGTGCCAGCAGCCGTTACTTGTCCGATATAGGGCCCCAGCATTTT. Protein sequence: CASSRYLSDIGPQHF.

Regarding this clonotype: One end of the junction does not line up with germline, which may come from a read error. CDR3 in DNA: TGTGACAGCAGCTTGGCAGCGTGGGAGTACTACGAGCAGTACTTC. Translation gives CDSSLAAWEYYEQYF. The chain uses TRBV5-6 and TRBJ2-7; weak D call: TRBD2 (5 bases). Germline V gene data show CDR1 as SGHDT and CDR2 as YYEEEE. The CDR3 contains 15 residues.